These 27 T cell receptor beta chains came from one sample sequenced in a study of early T cells in non-severe SARS-CoV-2 infection. TCRdb processed the 5' RACE reads anew with MiXCR; each CDR3 protein has one entry. Of some 52,000 distinct CDR3 sequences in the sample, about 8.2% were seen once. Material for sequencing was whole blood. These receptors all stem from an adult who was a healthcare worker with PCR-confirmed SARS-CoV-2 infection or an uninfected control (not recorded which).

This clonotype was seen only a few times. This rearrangement joins TRBV4-3 to TRBJ2-7, with TRBD2 as a possible D gene (5 bases). Germline V gene sequence: CDR1 LGHNA, CDR2 YSLEER. This CDR3 contains 15 residues. Deletions cut 1 base from V and 2 bases from J, with 12 bases between. For the CDR3, the DNA is TGCGCCAGCAGCCAAGTGGTAGCGAGCCCCTACGAGCAGTACTTC. Translated, it gives CASSQVVASPYEQYF.

The chain's CDR3 is CSASVLADYTDTQYF. The CDR3 coding sequence is TGCAGTGCTAGTGTCCTAGCGGATTACACAGATACGCAGTATTTT. This chain joins TRBV20-1 and TRBJ2-3; 7 positions agree with TRBD2. CDR3 length: 15 residues. Germline loops: CDR1 DFQATT, CDR2 SNEGSKA (reference sequence). V shed 3 bases, J shed 2 bases, and the junction held 8 bases outside the gene matches.

This clonotype appeared many times. The chain combines TRBV5-4 with TRBJ2-3, with unresolved D. With 4 bases removed from V and 5 bases from J, the gap between germline ends came to 8 bases. CDR1 and CDR2 from the germline V gene are SGHNT and YYREEE (reference sequence). The CDR3 is 12 residues long. CDR3 amino acids: CASSRDVDTQYF. The CDR3 DNA sequence: TGTGCCAGCAGCCGAGACGTAGATACGCAGTATTTT.

This clonotype occurred a few times. The chain recombines TRBV7-2 with TRBJ1-3; 7 bases are a match to TRBD1. Germline V gene sequence: CDR1 SGHTA, CDR2 FQGNSA. Trimming took 2 bases from V and 2 from J; bases not matched to a gene: 3. This CDR3 spans 15 amino acids. The CDR3 sequence: CASSLNRGAGNTIYF. DNA for the CDR3: TGTGCCAGCAGCTTAAACAGGGGAGCTGGAAACACCATATATTTT.

This clonotype was counted only a few times. The rearrangement joins TRBV7-9 to TRBJ1-1, with D unclear. CDR3 length equals 13 residues. Germline CDR1 SEHNR, CDR2 FQNEAQ (reference sequence). V was pared by 5 bases and J by 5 bases, with 12 bases between. The CDR3 loop is CASSLMPGTEAFF. The CDR3 region has the DNA TGTGCCAGCAGCCTCATGCCGGGAACTGAAGCTTTCTTT.

This chain uses TRBV21-1 with TRBJ2-5. TRBV21-1 corresponds to a pseudogene. CDR3 size: 15 residues. The DNA for the CDR3 is TGTGCCAGCAGCAAAATGAAAATGTACCAAGAGACCCAGTACTTC. As protein: CASSKMKMYQETQYF.

This clonotype was recorded at least ten times. The V call is TRBV7-9, the J call TRBJ2-4; 7 nucleotides line up with TRBD2. The CDR3 totals 18 residues. The V gene end was trimmed by 6 bases and the J gene end by 1 base; junction bases not matched to a gene: 15. Germline CDR1 SEHNR, CDR2 FQNEAQ (reference sequence). CDR3: CASSTSARGELAKNIQYF. For the CDR3, the DNA is TGTGCCAGCAGTACTAGCGCTAGAGGGGAGTTGGCCAAAAACATTCAGTACTTC.

This clonotype was detected many times. The CDR3 region is CASSDQGAAPEQFF. The CDR3 bases are TGCGCCAGCAGCGACCAGGGAGCAGCTCCGGAGCAGTTCTTC. This chain connects TRBV10-1 to TRBJ2-1; tentatively, D is TRBD1 or TRBD2 (5 bases each). The germline V and J ends were trimmed by 6 bases and 10 bases, with 19 bases remaining between them. The CDR3 runs to 14 residues. Germline CDR1 and CDR2: WNHNN and SYGVQD (reference sequence).

This clonotype was seen repeatedly, ten times or more. This chain joins TRBV7-2 and TRBJ2-2; TRBD1 is a possible D gene (6 bases). This CDR3 contains 16 residues. V was clipped by 1 base and J by 1 base, with 10 bases between them. Germline assignment: CDR1 SGHTA and CDR2 FQGNSA. CDR3 sequence (DNA): TGTGCCAGCAGCTTAGGTACAGGGCGGAACACCGGGGAGCTGTTTTTT. It is translated as CASSLGTGRNTGELFF.

The chain couples TRBV6-7 to TRBJ2-5, with 7 bases lining up with TRBD2. TRBV6-7 is an ORF, with its function uncertain. The V gene end was trimmed by 7 bases and the J gene end by 7 bases; junction bases not matched to a gene: 3. The CDR3 spans 11 residues. The CDR3: CASIWGGTQYF. The CDR3, as DNA: TGTGCCAGCATATGGGGGGGGACCCAGTACTTC.

This clonotype was counted many times. This chain joins TRBV13 and TRBJ2-4; unclear D gene. The CDR3 runs 14 residues. Germline V CDR1 and CDR2: PRHDT, FYEKMQ (reference sequence). The V and J ends lost 0 bases and 0 bases respectively, with 3 bases between them. Here the CDR3 DNA reads TGTGCCAGCAGCTTAGGGCTAGCCAAAAACATTCAGTACTTC. It yields the protein CASSLGLAKNIQYF. Looking up the rest from reference TRBV13 and TRBJ2-4 gives the full variable domain: AAGVIQSPRHLIKEKRETATLKCYPIPRHDTVYWYQQGPGQDPQFLISFYEKMQSDKGSIPDRFSAQQFSDYHSELNMSSLELGDSALYFCASSLGLAKNIQYFGAGTRLSVL.

This clonotype was recorded a few times. The V call is TRBV19, the J call TRBJ2-1; 8 nucleotides align to TRBD2. This CDR3 is 16 amino acids long. V lost 3 bases, J lost 10 bases, and 14 bases stayed unmatched. Germline CDR1 is LNHDA and CDR2 is SQIVND (reference sequence). The CDR3 region has the DNA TGTGCCAGTAGTATCAGCGGGCAGCGGGAGCTCGAAGAGCAGTTCTTC. Translating gives CASSISGQRELEEQFF.

The genes are TRBV5-6 and TRBJ2-7; weak D call: TRBD1 (6 bases). Germline CDR1 is SGHDT and CDR2 is YYEEEE. Trimming left V 4 bases short and J 2 bases short, with 13 bases between. The CDR3 covers 14 residues. The CDR3 protein is CASSPTGRPYEQYF. The CDR3 bases are TGTGCCAGCAGCCCGACAGGTAGACCCTACGAGCAGTACTTC.

This clonotype has a handful of counts. The genes are TRBV9 and TRBJ2-7, with 12 nucleotides matching TRBD2. J gave up 6 bases and V 0 bases, and 4 bases lay outside the gene matches. The germline gives CDR1 SGDLS, CDR2 YYNGEE. The CDR3 runs to 15 residues. The CDR3 is CASSVGLAGEAEQYF. CDR3 DNA: TGTGCCAGCAGCGTAGGACTAGCGGGAGAAGCCGAGCAGTACTTC.

This clonotype has at least ten counts. The chain has TRBV14 and TRBJ1-1; D not resolved. Germline CDR1 and CDR2: SGHDN and FVKESK. Trimming stripped 4 bases from V and 0 bases from J, with 9 bases between. The CDR3 sequence is 14 residues long. Here the CDR3 DNA reads TGTGCCAGCAGCCCCCCAGGTATGAACACTGAAGCTTTCTTT. Amino acids: CASSPPGMNTEAFF.

This clonotype was recorded many times. The gene calls are TRBV11-2 and TRBJ2-2; D tentatively reads TRBD1 or TRBD2 (5 bases each). The V end lost 4 bases, the J end lost 8 bases, and 17 bases lay between the germline ends. There are 15 residues in the CDR3. Germline assignment: CDR1 SGHAT and CDR2 FQNNGV. This CDR3 reads CASSSPGTPMGELFF. The DNA for the CDR3 is TGTGCCAGCAGCTCCCCCGGGACCCCGATGGGGGAGCTGTTTTTT.

This clonotype was observed at least ten times. The V call is TRBV6-2 or TRBV6-3, the J call TRBJ2-1; 13 nucleotides agree with TRBD2. V lost 5 bases and J lost 4; bases outside the gene matches: 5. There are 16 residues in the CDR3. The germline V gene encodes CDR1 MNHEY and CDR2 SVGEGT. The CDR3 sequence is CASSTTSGRPYNEQFF. The CDR3 nucleotides read TGTGCCAGCAGTACGACTAGCGGGAGGCCTTACAATGAGCAGTTCTTC.

In this sample, this clonotype turned up a few times. The CDR3 DNA is TGCAGCGTTGAATCGGCTCTCTCCTACGAGCAGTACTTC. Residues: CSVESALSYEQYF. The V gene is TRBV29-1, the J gene TRBJ2-7; D is unclear. Trimming removed 2 bases at V and 0 bases at J, with 8 bases between. The CDR3 contains 13 residues. The germline CDR1 and CDR2 sequences are SQVTM and ANQGSEA.

This clonotype came up many times. This chain joins TRBV27 and TRBJ1-2; 7 bases are a match to TRBD1. Looked up from germline, CDR1 is MNHEY and CDR2 is SMNVEV (reference sequence). This CDR3 has 16 amino acids. The J segment lost 4 bases and the V segment lost 1 base, leaving 9 bases of the junction unmatched. CDR3 region: CASSLWADRRLYGYTF. The DNA for the CDR3 is TGTGCCAGCAGTTTATGGGCGGACAGGAGACTCTATGGCTACACCTTC.

This rearrangement joins TRBV19 to TRBJ1-2; tentatively, D is TRBD1 (5 bases). The CDR3 totals 13 residues. Germline V lookup: CDR1 LNHDA, CDR2 SQIVND (reference sequence). V lost 5 bases and J 7 bases, leaving 14 bases between the germline ends. CDR3 DNA sequence: TGTGCCAGTAGTTTGCTCGGGGCAAGTGGCTACACCTTC. Protein sequence: CASSLLGASGYTF. The full variable domain, its missing parts supplied by reference TRBV19 and TRBJ1-2, is DGGITQSPKYLFRKEGQNVTLSCEQNLNHDAMYWYRQDPGQGLRLIYYSQIVNDFQKGDIAEGYSVSREKKESFPLTVTSAQKNPTAFYLCASSLLGASGYTFGSGTRLTVV.

This clonotype was recorded at least ten times. This chain connects TRBV18 to TRBJ1-2; the D gene is possibly TRBD1 (6 bases). Deletions cut 3 bases from V and 2 bases from J, with 10 bases between. Germline V gives CDR1 KGHSH, CDR2 LQKENI. The CDR3 is made up of 14 amino acids. As DNA, the CDR3 is TGTGCCAGCTCACCGGGGGCAGGAAACTATGGCTACACCTTC. It codes for CASSPGAGNYGYTF.

There are many counts of this clonotype. V usage is TRBV24-1 and J usage is TRBJ2-3, with 14 nucleotides matching TRBD2. Germline assignment: CDR1 KGHDR and CDR2 SFDVKD. The CDR3 contains 17 residues. With 4 bases clipped from V and 4 bases from J, the junction kept 6 bases outside the gene matches. The CDR3 DNA sequence: TGTGCCACCAGTGAACGGACTAGCGGGAGGATCTCAGATACGCAGTATTTT. It is translated as CATSERTSGRISDTQYF.

The chain joins TRBV9 to TRBJ2-1; 13 nucleotides line up with TRBD2. Trimming took 3 bases from V and 7 from J; bases not matched to a gene: 1. CDR1 SGDLS and CDR2 YYNGEE come from the germline V gene. The CDR3 extends over 14 amino acids. The CDR3, as DNA: TGTGCCAGCAGCGCGGGACTAGCGGGGAATGAGCAGTTCTTC. Amino acid sequence: CASSAGLAGNEQFF.

The rearrangement links TRBV5-4 to TRBJ2-1; 9 bases are shared with TRBD2. The CDR3 has 15 amino acids. Germline trimming cut 4 bases from V and 1 base from J; bases unmatched to any gene: 3. Per germline, CDR1 SGHNT and CDR2 YYREEE (reference sequence). The CDR3 nucleotides read TGTGCCAGCAGCCGACTAGCGGAGTCCTACAATGAGCAGTTCTTC. Its protein product is CASSRLAESYNEQFF.

The chain carries TRBV7-2 and TRBJ2-7; D perhaps matches TRBD1 (6 bases). Trimming removed 5 bases at V and 1 base at J, with 15 bases between. The length of the CDR3 is 15 residues. Germline loops: CDR1 SGHTA, CDR2 FQGNSA. CDR3 nucleotides: TGTGCCAGCAGCCCTAGGACAGAATGGTCCTACGAGCAGTACTTC. Translation: CASSPRTEWSYEQYF. The full variable domain, completed using reference TRBV7-2 and TRBJ2-7, is GAGVSQSPSNKVTEKGKDVELRCDPISGHTALYWYRQSLGQGLEFLIYFQGNSAPDKSGLPSDRFSAERTGGSVSTLTIQRTQQEDSAVYLCASSPRTEWSYEQYFGPGTRLTVT.

This clonotype was observed a handful of times. An end of the junction differs from the germline gene, which may be a read error. The genes are TRBV5-6 and TRBJ2-5, with D perhaps given as TRBD1 or TRBD2 (5 bases each). Germline V gene data show CDR1 as SGHDT and CDR2 as YYEEEE. CDR3 length equals 14 residues. The CDR3 spells CASNLPGRQETQYF. As DNA, the CDR3 is TGTGCCAGCAACTTGCCGGGACGCCAAGAGACCCAGTACTTC.

This clonotype was counted between two and nine times. V gene TRBV6-2 or TRBV6-3 combines with J gene TRBJ2-3; 8 bases line up with TRBD2. Unmatched junction bases numbered 11, after V lost 7 bases and J lost 5 bases. From germline, CDR1 is MNHEY and CDR2 SVGEGT. The length of the CDR3 is 15 residues. The CDR3 DNA follows: TGTGCCAGCACCCCCTTCGTAGCGGGATTAGATACGCAGTATTTT. The encoded protein is CASTPFVAGLDTQYF.